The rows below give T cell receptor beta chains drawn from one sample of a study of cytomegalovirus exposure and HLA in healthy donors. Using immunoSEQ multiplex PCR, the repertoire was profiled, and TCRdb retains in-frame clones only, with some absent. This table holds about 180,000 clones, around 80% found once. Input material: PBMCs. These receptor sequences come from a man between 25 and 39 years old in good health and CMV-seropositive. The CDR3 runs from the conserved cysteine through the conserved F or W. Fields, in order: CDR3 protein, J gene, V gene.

CASSFGGPRDTQYF | TRBJ2-3 | TRBV5-1
CASSEQVRDGELFF | TRBJ2-2 | TRBV9
CASRYYSIEAFF | TRBJ1-1 | TRBV6-5
CSGGSYNEQFF | TRBJ2-1 | TRBV6-1
CASSERGVADTQYF | TRBJ2-3 | TRBV10-1
CASSELVAGYNEQFF | TRBJ2-1 | TRBV2
CASSQVSSRTYNEQFF | TRBJ2-1 | TRBV4-1
CASSATRGGTDTQYF | TRBJ2-3 | TRBV6-4
CASSPGENTEAFF | TRBJ1-1 | TRBV6-1
CASSMGQGPLAKNIQYF | TRBJ2-4 | TRBV19
CASSLVDRATGEQFF | TRBJ2-1 | TRBV5-4
CASRRVWAGQRSGYEQYF | TRBJ2-7 | TRBV4-1
CASSFPTGVQPQHF | TRBJ1-5 | TRBV28
CASSQDPSGVGEQYF | TRBJ2-7 | TRBV14
CASSLVAGYNEQFF | TRBJ2-1 | TRBV5-8
CASSQEGAGGNQETQYF | TRBJ2-5 | TRBV4-1
CASSYHRDYSYEQYF | TRBJ2-7 | TRBV6-5
CASKGTSGGINEQFF | TRBJ2-1 | TRBV27
CASRGGTSTDTQYF | TRBJ2-3 | TRBV11-3
CASSPVVAQPQHF | TRBJ1-5 | TRBV27
CASSGQGVSYEQYF | TRBJ2-7 | TRBV2
CASSPLAGGGTDTQYF | TRBJ2-3 | TRBV18
CASSHILTGEDTEAFF | TRBJ1-1 | TRBV19
CAWTQGEGQPQHF | TRBJ1-5 | TRBV30